Listed here are 7 T cell receptor beta chains from one sample, sequenced in a study of regulatory T cells. Study results and limitations: Hydrophobic residues at CDR3 positions 6 and 7 were enriched in conventional CD4+ T cells of CD3G-deficient patients.

The PCR used 52 TRBV and 13 TRBJ primers. Method: immunoSEQ multiplex PCR; TCRdb's copy keeps in-frame clones and lacks some. The sample gives 20,000 to 25,000 clones, over 75% of which show up once; approximately 1.2% is in the top ten. Their target antigens are unknown. Specimen: conventional CD4+ T cells sorted from blood. These receptors came from a child aged 5 to 17 with CD3G deficiency.

The CDR3 region is CASSLGLVAGEADTQYF. In nucleotides, the CDR3 is TGTGCCAGCAGCTTAGGCCTGGTAGCGGGAGAGGCAGATACGCAGTATTTT. The chain uses TRBV7-8 and TRBJ2-3, with 9 nucleotides matching TRBD2. CDR3 length: 17 amino acids. The V gene's germline CDR1 is SGHVS and CDR2 FQNEAQ. J lost 4 bases, V lost 1 base, and 9 bases had no gene match.

This rearrangement joins TRBV5-3 to TRBJ2-3, with D hard to call. TRBV5-3 qualifies as an ORF whose function is uncertain. This CDR3 region has 15 residues. Trimming pared 4 bases from V and 1 base from J, leaving 13 bases between. The CDR3 loop reads CARSEFTLGTDTQYF. The CDR3 DNA reads as TGTGCCAGAAGCGAGTTCACTCTTGGCACAGATACGCAGTATTTT.

The chain employs TRBV5-1 and TRBJ2-1, with 7 bases fitting TRBD2. V shed 3 bases and J 3 bases; nucleotides not matched to a gene: 6. The CDR3 spans 15 residues. Germline CDR1 reads SGHRS; CDR2 reads YFSETQ. The CDR3 DNA is TGCGCCAGCAGCTCCGCGGGAGACGACTACAATGAGCAGTTCTTC. Protein: CASSSAGDDYNEQFF. The full variable domain, its missing parts supplied by reference TRBV5-1 and TRBJ2-1, is KAGVTQTPRYLIKTRGQQVTLSCSPISGHRSVSWYQQTPGQGLQFLFEYFSETQRNKGNFPGRFSGRQFSNSRSEMNVSTLELGDSALYLCASSSAGDDYNEQFFGPGTRLTVL.

The chain joins TRBV6-1 to TRBJ1-1, with TRBD1 matching 7 bases. The CDR3 loop spans 13 amino acids. The germline V gene encodes CDR1 MNHNS and CDR2 SASEGT. Losses at the gene ends were 6 bases for V and 7 bases for J; bases not matched to a gene: 8. In nucleotides, the CDR3 is TGTGCCAGCAGCGTTACAGGGGCAGGTGAAGCTTTCTTT. It yields the protein CASSVTGAGEAFF.

This chain uses TRBV5-1 with TRBJ2-7; D might be TRBD1 or TRBD2, each matching 5 bases. The CDR3 contains 14 residues. CDR1 SGHRS and CDR2 YFSETQ come from the germline V gene. V was pared by 5 bases and J by 0 bases, with 12 bases between. CDR3 nucleotides: TGCGCCAGCAGTGAGGGGCCAAACTCCTACGAGCAGTACTTC. This translates into CASSEGPNSYEQYF.

The chain links TRBV6-1 to TRBJ2-7; 10 nucleotides line up with TRBD2. The germline gives CDR1 MNHNS, CDR2 SASEGT. The CDR3 has 14 residues. J was trimmed by 1 base and V by 4 bases; bases with no gene match: 1. The CDR3 region is CASSAAGGSYEQYF. The CDR3 DNA reads as TGTGCCAGCAGTGCAGCGGGAGGGTCCTACGAGCAGTACTTC.

This chain joins TRBV5-1 and TRBJ2-7, with D tentatively TRBD1 (6 bases). In germline, CDR1 is SGHRS, CDR2 YFSETQ. V was cut by 0 bases and J by 2 bases, with 24 bases left in between. This CDR3 region has 19 residues. CDR3 sequence: CASSLGPGGSRDTPYEQYF. In DNA form, the CDR3 reads TGCGCCAGCAGCTTGGGTCCAGGCGGGTCTCGGGACACACCCTACGAGCAGTACTTC.